The clone carrying this TCR beta chain was picked up a small number of times. This sample was taken from a study of blood T cell repertoires in COVID-19. Generated by immunoSEQ multiplex PCR, the TCRdb table keeps only in-frame clones and is missing some. The repertoire holds around 110,000 clones, with around 80% as singletons. CDR1 is SGHAT, CDR2 FQNNGV, per germline. The CDR3 has 15 amino acids. V shed 3 bases and J shed 0 bases, with 12 bases lying between them. The sample consisted of peripheral blood. The chain combines TRBV11-2 with TRBJ2-7; a possible D gene is TRBD1 (6 bases). This TCR came from a man in his 70s with active or convalescent COVID-19. The CDR3 sequence: CASSFGNRDSYEQYF. The CDR3 DNA follows: TGTGCCAGCAGCTTCGGGAACAGGGACTCCTACGAGCAGTACTTC.